Listed below are T cell receptor beta chains from one sample, sequenced in a study of radiotherapy plus CTLA-4 blockade in lung cancer. The repertoire was sequenced with immunoSEQ multiplex PCR; TCRdb's copy has only in-frame clones and lacks some. The sample shows 43,000 or so clones, 70% to 75% of them seen only once. The input for sequencing was peripheral blood, taken from a patient treated with radiotherapy plus ipilimumab. The receptors come from a human donor with non-small cell lung cancer who had a complete response to radiotherapy plus ipilimumab. CDR3s leave out the opening cysteine and the closing phenylalanine or tryptophan.

j_call: TRBJ1-2
v_call: TRBV29-1
cdr3_aa: SDTDRGRYGYT

j_call: TRBJ2-7
v_call: TRBV28
cdr3_aa: ASSLISEQY

j_call: TRBJ2-7
v_call: TRBV18
cdr3_aa: ASSPGTSGSSVSYEQY

j_call: TRBJ2-7
v_call: TRBV19
cdr3_aa: ASSIRGAGQGFTHEQY

j_call: TRBJ2-7
v_call: TRBV15
cdr3_aa: ATSAYRDRVFNEQY

j_call: TRBJ1-2
v_call: TRBV7-9
cdr3_aa: ASSRQGNYGYT

j_call: TRBJ1-3
v_call: TRBV6-5
cdr3_aa: ASRTTGVAGNTIY

j_call: TRBJ2-1
v_call: TRBV30
cdr3_aa: AWSGTTGTGKF

j_call: TRBJ1-6
v_call: TRBV5-1
cdr3_aa: ASSLLGDRNNSPLH

j_call: TRBJ1-1
v_call: TRBV7-9
cdr3_aa: ASSLPLGPITEAF

j_call: TRBJ2-7
v_call: TRBV5-4
cdr3_aa: ASSRTGSDEQY

j_call: TRBJ2-7
v_call: TRBV5-3
cdr3_aa: ARTQDWLAGGYEQY

j_call: TRBJ2-7
v_call: TRBV29-1
cdr3_aa: SVEDPWREKGYEQY

j_call: TRBJ2-7
v_call: TRBV30
cdr3_aa: AWILKEIAGGPYEQY

j_call: TRBJ2-3
v_call: TRBV7-8
cdr3_aa: ASSSRLLSSTDTQY